The rows below give T cell receptor beta chains drawn from one sample of a study of identical twins. TCRdb independently ran MiXCR on the 5' RACE reads; one entry per CDR3 protein. The table records some 500,000 distinct CDR3 sequences, under 25% of them present only once. These data were also reused for a study on T cells expressing NK-cell markers.

The sequenced sample consisted of CD4+ T cells sorted from blood. The receptors stem from a woman between 18 and 29 years old in good health. Each CDR3 is given with its conserved first and last residue. The order of the fields is clone size, D gene, V gene, J gene, CDR3 DNA, CDR3 protein. A D gene is named only where the DNA matches it firmly. Size is stated for part of the rows, as once, few or many counts, or as a class when the clone is expanded.

size: -; D: TRBD2; V: TRBV10-3; J: TRBJ2-5; DNA: TGTGCCATCGGCACTAGCGGGAGCAAAACCCAAGAGACCCAGTACTTC; CDR3: CAIGTSGSKTQETQYF
size: -; D: -; V: TRBV7-2; J: TRBJ1-1; DNA: TGTGCCAGCAGCTTATCCGGGACGGAAATCCTTGAAGCTTTCTTT; CDR3: CASSLSGTEILEAFF
size: many; D: -; V: TRBV5-6; J: TRBJ2-5; DNA: TGTGCCAGCAGCCTCGGACCGACCCAGTACTTC; CDR3: CASSLGPTQYF
size: -; D: TRBD2; V: TRBV7-3; J: TRBJ2-1; DNA: TGTGCCAGCAGCTTCGGCCGGGGGGGCCGGTCTTCCTACAATGAGCAGTTCTTC; CDR3: CASSFGRGGRSSYNEQFF
size: -; D: -; V: TRBV10-3; J: TRBJ2-3; DNA: TGTGCCATCAGTGAAGGGGGGACGTTCACAGATACGCAGTATTTT; CDR3: CAISEGGTFTDTQYF
size: -; D: TRBD2; V: TRBV14; J: TRBJ2-1; DNA: TGTGCCAGCAGCCCCCTGAGGCGGGGGGGAGTATACAATGAGCAGTTCTTC; CDR3: CASSPLRRGGVYNEQFF
size: -; D: -; V: TRBV5-1; J: TRBJ1-1; DNA: TGCGCCAGCAGCTTGAGGCAGGGGATAGACACTGAAGCTTTCTTT; CDR3: CASSLRQGIDTEAFF
size: few; D: -; V: TRBV7-6; J: TRBJ2-7; DNA: TGTGCCAGCAGCTTAGACTTCAGTTTACCCGAGCAGTACTTC; CDR3: CASSLDFSLPEQYF
size: many; D: -; V: TRBV12-3/TRBV12-4; J: TRBJ2-6; DNA: TGTGCCAGCACTCTCCGGCGGGGTGCTGGGGCCAACGTCCTGACTTTC; CDR3: CASTLRRGAGANVLTF
size: -; D: TRBD2; V: TRBV2; J: TRBJ2-3; DNA: TGTGCCAGCAGCCCGCGGGCTAGCGGAGGCACAGATACGCAGTATTTT; CDR3: CASSPRASGGTDTQYF
size: -; D: -; V: TRBV5-1; J: TRBJ2-1; DNA: TGCGCCAGCAGCTTGAGGGGGAATTACAATGAGCAGTTCTTC; CDR3: CASSLRGNYNEQFF
size: -; D: TRBD2; V: TRBV20-1; J: TRBJ2-1; DNA: TGCAGTGCTAGGGGGAGCGGGAGGGCCGGTCGAGAGCAGTTCTTC; CDR3: CSARGSGRAGREQFF
size: few; D: -; V: TRBV20-1; J: TRBJ1-2; DNA: TGCAGTGCTAGAGGACCGTCGAGAGTCTATGGCTACACCTTC; CDR3: CSARGPSRVYGYTF
size: -; D: -; V: TRBV12-3/TRBV12-4; J: TRBJ2-1; DNA: TGTGCCAACCACCGCGGGACTGGAGGCTACAATGAGCAGTTCTTC; CDR3: CANHRGTGGYNEQFF
size: few; D: TRBD1; V: TRBV24-1; J: TRBJ2-1; DNA: TGTGCCACCAGTGATTCGGACAGGGGAAGTTACAATGAGCAGTTCTTC; CDR3: CATSDSDRGSYNEQFF
size: few; D: -; V: TRBV10-3; J: TRBJ1-2; DNA: TGTGCCATCAGTGTGGAGGGCGCCTATGGCTACACCTTC; CDR3: CAISVEGAYGYTF
size: -; D: TRBD2; V: TRBV20-1; J: TRBJ2-1; DNA: TGCAGTGCCCGCCCGGGACTAGCGGCCCGCAATGAGCAGTTCTTC; CDR3: CSARPGLAARNEQFF
size: few; D: TRBD1; V: TRBV28; J: TRBJ1-2; DNA: TGTGCCAGCAGTTTATCGGGACAGGGTAGGAGTGGCTACACCTTC; CDR3: CASSLSGQGRSGYTF
size: -; D: -; V: TRBV15; J: TRBJ2-3; DNA: TGTGCCACCAGCAGAGATTCGCTTATTCATTGGCGGAACGGGGCAGATACGCAGTATTTT; CDR3: CATSRDSLIHWRNGADTQYF
size: -; D: TRBD2; V: TRBV19; J: TRBJ2-1; DNA: TGTGCCAGTAGTTACCAGCGGGGGTACAATGAGCAGTTCTTC; CDR3: CASSYQRGYNEQFF
size: many; D: TRBD2; V: TRBV12-3/TRBV12-4; J: TRBJ2-1; DNA: TGTGCCAGCAGCCGCATGATGGGGGGGGTCAATGAGCAGTTCTTC; CDR3: CASSRMMGGVNEQFF
size: -; D: TRBD2; V: TRBV20-1; J: TRBJ2-7; DNA: TGCAGTGCTAGTGTAGCGGGGGTGTACGAGCAGTACTTC; CDR3: CSASVAGVYEQYF
size: few; D: -; V: TRBV20-1; J: TRBJ2-3; DNA: TGCAGTGCTAGAGAGACAAGCGGTACGCAGTATTTT; CDR3: CSARETSGTQYF
size: many; D: TRBD2; V: TRBV5-1; J: TRBJ2-1; DNA: TGCGCCAGCAGCTTACTAGCGGGGCCCCGTGATGAGCAGTTCTTC; CDR3: CASSLLAGPRDEQFF
size: -; D: -; V: TRBV20-1; J: TRBJ1-1; DNA: TGCAGTGTAACGGACTTGAGGACTGAAGCTTTCTTT; CDR3: CSVTDLRTEAFF
size: -; D: TRBD1; V: TRBV9; J: TRBJ2-3; DNA: TGTGCCAGCAGCCCGCGTCCCGGGACAGGGAGGGAAGATACGCAGTATTTT; CDR3: CASSPRPGTGREDTQYF
size: -; D: -; V: TRBV5-1; J: TRBJ2-1; DNA: TGCGCCAGCACCTTGGGACTTCCTTACAATGAGCAGTTCTTC; CDR3: CASTLGLPYNEQFF
size: once; D: TRBD2; V: TRBV10-3; J: TRBJ2-3; DNA: TGTGCCATCAGTGACGGCGGGAGGAACACAGATACGCAGTATTTT; CDR3: CAISDGGRNTDTQYF
size: -; D: -; V: TRBV29-1; J: TRBJ1-4; DNA: TGCAGCGTGACCGGAGCAACTAATGAAAAACTGTTTTTT; CDR3: CSVTGATNEKLFF
size: few; D: TRBD1; V: TRBV20-1; J: TRBJ2-7; DNA: TGCAGTGCTAGCCCTCCGGGACAGATGTCCGAGCAGTACTTC; CDR3: CSASPPGQMSEQYF
size: -; D: TRBD2; V: TRBV18; J: TRBJ2-1; DNA: TGTGCCAGCTCACCCCAGCGGGACTTCAATGAGCAGTTCTTC; CDR3: CASSPQRDFNEQFF
size: few; D: -; V: TRBV12-3/TRBV12-4; J: TRBJ1-2; DNA: TGTGCCAGCAGCTATACAGGAGGTAATGGCTACACCTTC; CDR3: CASSYTGGNGYTF
size: -; D: -; V: TRBV20-1; J: TRBJ2-1; DNA: TGCAGTGCTAGAGATCGAGGACAGAGCTCCTACAATGAGCAGTTCTTC; CDR3: CSARDRGQSSYNEQFF
size: many; D: -; V: TRBV20-1; J: TRBJ1-2; DNA: TGCAGTGCTAGTCCCGGGCTCTATGGCTACACCTTC; CDR3: CSASPGLYGYTF
size: -; D: -; V: TRBV20-1; J: TRBJ1-4; DNA: TGCAGTGCTTTAACTGCAACTAATGAAAAACTGTTTTTT; CDR3: CSALTATNEKLFF
size: many; D: -; V: TRBV12-3/TRBV12-4; J: TRBJ2-4; DNA: TGTGCCAGCAGTTCCCATCGGTCTTCGGACATTCAGTACTTC; CDR3: CASSSHRSSDIQYF
size: -; D: TRBD1; V: TRBV7-9; J: TRBJ1-1; DNA: TGTGCCAGCAGCTCGAACCCGGGACAGGGCACTGAAGCTTTCTTT; CDR3: CASSSNPGQGTEAFF
size: -; D: -; V: TRBV19; J: TRBJ2-7; DNA: TGTGCCAGTAGAGACAGCCACGAGCAGTACTTC; CDR3: CASRDSHEQYF
size: few; D: -; V: TRBV20-1; J: TRBJ2-7; DNA: TGCAGTGTACGTAGCGAAAATTTCGCCTACGAGCAGTACTTC; CDR3: CSVRSENFAYEQYF
size: -; D: -; V: TRBV29-1; J: TRBJ1-1; DNA: TGCAGCGTTGCCAGGATGAACACTGAAGCTTTCTTT; CDR3: CSVARMNTEAFF
size: -; D: TRBD1; V: TRBV6-1; J: TRBJ1-4; DNA: TGTGCCAGCAGGGGACAGGTTTCTAATGAAAAACTGTTTTTT; CDR3: CASRGQVSNEKLFF
size: -; D: -; V: TRBV12-3/TRBV12-4; J: TRBJ1-5; DNA: TGTGCCAGCAGTTTCGGGGTCGCGCCCCAGCATTTT; CDR3: CASSFGVAPQHF
size: -; D: -; V: TRBV3-1; J: TRBJ2-5; DNA: TGTGCCAGCAGCCAAGATGGGACATCCGGTGGGACCCAGTACTTC; CDR3: CASSQDGTSGGTQYF